This T cell receptor beta chain is drawn from a study of regulatory dendritic cells for organ transplantation. Study-level background: Monocytes received vitamin D3 on days 0 and 4, IL-10 on day 4. Findings of the study overall: Between individuals, the alloreactive memory CD8+ T cell pool differed considerably. Memory CD8+ clonal expansion seemed more limited with regulatory than mature dendritic cells.

Here immunoSEQ multiplex PCR was the method, and the copy in TCRdb shows in-frame clones only, minus some. The table includes about 12,000 clones, roughly 90% detected once. This CDR3 comprises 13 residues. The V end lost 0 bases, the J end lost 1 base, and 3 bases lay between the germline ends. CDR1 is MNHEY, CDR2 SMNVEV, per germline (reference sequence). Sorted T cells were CFSE-labeled and cultured 4 to 5 days with allogeneic regulatory or mature dendritic cells at 1:10. Naive CD45RA+ and memory CD45RO+ CD4+ or CD8+ T cells were FACS-sorted. A note on this clone: Its antigen is currently unknown.

The V gene is TRBV27, the J gene TRBJ1-1; D ambiguous. Sequencing used naive CD8+ T cells from blood cultured with regulatory dendritic cells. Subset denoted: CD45RA+ naive T cells. This TCR came from a human donor in good health. The CDR3 loop is CASSLSRNTEAFF. DNA of the CDR3: TGTGCCAGCAGTTTATCGCGGAACACTGAAGCTTTCTTT.